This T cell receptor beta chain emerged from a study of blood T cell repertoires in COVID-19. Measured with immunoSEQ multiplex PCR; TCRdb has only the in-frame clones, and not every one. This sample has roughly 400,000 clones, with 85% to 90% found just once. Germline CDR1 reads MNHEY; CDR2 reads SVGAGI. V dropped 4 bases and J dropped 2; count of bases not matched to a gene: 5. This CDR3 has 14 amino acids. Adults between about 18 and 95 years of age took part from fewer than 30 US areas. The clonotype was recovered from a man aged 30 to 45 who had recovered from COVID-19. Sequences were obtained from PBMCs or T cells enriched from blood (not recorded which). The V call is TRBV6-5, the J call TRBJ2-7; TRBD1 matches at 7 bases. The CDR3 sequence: CASSLRQGPYEQYF. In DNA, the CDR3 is TGTGCCAGCAGTTTGCGACAGGGCCCCTACGAGCAGTACTTC.